What follows are 30 T cell receptor beta chains derived from one specimen sequenced in a study of blood T cells in healthy people across ages. Sample-barcoded 5' priming and a J-beta primer mix drove a second PCR of roughly 6 to 12 cycles. TCRdb re-called the 5' RACE reads with MiXCR, one entry per CDR3 protein. The sample records almost 1 million distinct CDR3 sequences, 51% being singletons. The sequenced sample consisted of blood. The receptors come from a woman aged 55-70 years in good health.

This clonotype has just a few counts. The chain couples TRBV29-1 to TRBJ1-5, with D tentatively TRBD1 (5 bases). Germline V lookup: CDR1 SQVTM, CDR2 ANQGSEA. The V and J ends lost 4 bases and 2 bases respectively, with 9 bases between them. CDR3 length: 13 residues. The CDR3 region has the DNA TGCAGCGTTGTTGGGGCTGGCAATCAGCCCCAGCATTTT. It yields the protein CSVVGAGNQPQHF.

This clonotype turned up a few times. The chain employs TRBV29-1 and TRBJ2-5; 11 bases map to TRBD1. The junction had 10 bases not matched to a gene; V was cut back by 3 bases and J by 4 bases. The CDR3 extends over 16 amino acids. Germline assignment: CDR1 SQVTM and CDR2 ANQGSEA. The CDR3 DNA reads as TGCAGCGTTGATGGAGGGGACAGGGGGTTTTTAGAGACCCAGTACTTC. Its protein product is CSVDGGDRGFLETQYF.

The chain employs TRBV12-3 or TRBV12-4 and TRBJ1-4; TRBD1 is a possible D gene (6 bases). This CDR3 has 14 amino acids. The V gene lost 5 bases and the J gene lost 5 bases, with 12 bases spanning the gap. The CDR3 protein is CASSRQTGNEKLFF. DNA for the CDR3: TGTGCCAGCAGTCGTCAGACAGGAAATGAAAAACTGTTTTTT.

This sequence joins TRBV28 and TRBJ2-2; TRBD1 matches at 9 bases. The CDR3 extends over 16 amino acids. The V gene's germline CDR1 is MDHEN and CDR2 SYDVKM. Trimming at V came to 8 bases and at J to 4 bases, leaving 11 bases not matched to a gene. The CDR3 sequence is CASRTDRGKVTGELFF. In nucleotides, the CDR3 is TGTGCCAGCCGTACTGACAGGGGGAAGGTCACCGGGGAGCTGTTTTTT. The full variable domain, with the rest looked up from reference TRBV28 and TRBJ2-2, is DVKVTQSSRYLVKRTGEKVFLECVQDMDHENMFWYRQDPGLGLRLIYFSYDVKMKEKGDIPEGYSVSREKKERFSLILESASTNQTSMYLCASRTDRGKVTGELFFGEGSRLTVL.

The chain joins TRBV7-8 to TRBJ2-7; 12 bases map to TRBD2. The CDR3 length is 16 residues. Trimming at V came to 1 base and at J to 2 bases, leaving 3 bases not matched to a gene. CDR1 is SGHVS, CDR2 FQNEAQ, per germline. The CDR3 DNA is TGTGCCAGCAGCTTAGGACTAGCGGGAGTTACCTACGAGCAGTACTTC. It is translated as CASSLGLAGVTYEQYF. Combining the CDR3 with reference TRBV7-8 and TRBJ2-7 gives the whole variable domain GAGVSQSPRYKVAKRGQDVALRCDPISGHVSLFWYQQALGQGPEFLTYFQNEAQLDKSGLPSDRFFAERPEGSVSTLKIQRTQQEDSAVYLCASSLGLAGVTYEQYFGPGTRLTVT.

The J gene is TRBJ2-1, the V gene TRBV4-1; tentatively, D is TRBD2 (6 bases). Looked up from germline, CDR1 is MGHRA and CDR2 is YSYEKL. The CDR3 spans 16 residues. Trimming pared 2 bases from V and 2 bases from J, leaving 13 bases between. The CDR3 loop is CASSQYRAGAYNEQFF. The CDR3 DNA sequence: TGCGCCAGCAGCCAATATCGAGCGGGCGCCTACAATGAGCAGTTCTTC.

Concerning this clonotype: A read error may account for a junction end that differs from germline. The V and J genes are TRBV18 and TRBJ2-4, with TRBD1 identical over 7 bases. The J call is uncertain, as TRBJ2-7 better fits the DNA end. The CDR3 has 14 amino acids. Germline CDR1 is KGHSH and CDR2 is LQKENI. The CDR3 nucleotides read TGTGCCAGCCCACCCGAGACAGGGACCTACGAGCAGTACTTC. It is translated as CASPPETGTYEQYF.

The J gene is TRBJ2-7, the V gene TRBV4-1, with 9 positions matching TRBD2. Germline CDR1 is MGHRA and CDR2 is YSYEKL. The V gene end was trimmed by 1 base and the J gene end by 1 base; junction bases not matched to a gene: 5. The CDR3 runs to 16 residues. In nucleotides, the CDR3 is TGCGCCAGCAGCCAAGGTCCTAGCGGGATTTCCTACGAGCAGTACTTC. This codes for CASSQGPSGISYEQYF.

The V call is TRBV15, the J call TRBJ2-5; possibly TRBD2 for D (6 bases). The CDR3 sequence is 14 residues long. V gave up 0 bases and J gave up 5 bases, with 10 bases separating them. The germline V gene encodes CDR1 LNHNV and CDR2 YYDKDF (reference sequence). The CDR3 loop reads CATSRDSGTETQYF. CDR3 in DNA: TGTGCCACCAGCAGAGATAGCGGCACTGAGACCCAGTACTTC.

This chain connects TRBV25-1 to TRBJ2-7; the D gene is possibly TRBD2 (7 bases). CDR3 size: 17 residues. CDR1 MGHDK and CDR2 SYGVNS come from the germline V gene. Trimming took 4 bases from V and 3 from J, leaving 22 bases between them. The CDR3 bases are TGTGCCAGCAGTGCAAAAGGGGGGGACCGAGCTAACTACGAGCAGTACTTC. Translating it yields CASSAKGGDRANYEQYF.

The chain recombines TRBV5-6 with TRBJ2-7, with a tentative D call TRBD2 (5 bases). CDR3 size: 15 residues. Germline V gives CDR1 SGHDT, CDR2 YYEEEE. V lost 4 bases and J lost 7, with 21 bases in between. The chain's CDR3 is CASSPNSEAAWEQYF. Written as DNA, the CDR3 is TGTGCCAGCAGCCCGAACAGCGAAGCGGCTTGGGAGCAGTACTTC.

V usage is TRBV2 and J usage is TRBJ2-7; tentative D call: TRBD2 (6 bases). V was cut by 4 bases and J by 6 bases, with 16 bases left in between. In germline, CDR1 is SNHLY, CDR2 FYNNEI. CDR3 length: 14 residues. Here the CDR3 DNA reads TGTGCCAGCAGTGCTTTGCGGGATCTGGGCGAGCAGTACTTC. This codes for CASSALRDLGEQYF.

V and J are TRBV7-2 and TRBJ2-5; 10 nucleotides align to TRBD2. From germline, CDR1 is SGHTA and CDR2 FQGNSA. The CDR3 has 16 residues. Trimming took 5 bases from V and 3 from J; bases not matched to a gene: 9. For the CDR3, the DNA is TGTGCCAGCAGCCCCCGTGGGCTAGCGGGAGAAGAGACCCAGTACTTC. This encodes CASSPRGLAGEETQYF.

This chain links TRBV7-2 with TRBJ1-2; D unclear. This CDR3 spans 13 amino acids. V was clipped by 5 bases and J by 7 bases, with 14 bases between them. Germline values: CDR1 SGHTA, CDR2 FQGNSA. CDR3 in DNA: TGTGCCAGCAGCCCGCAGGCCCTTAGTGGCTACACCTTC. Encoded protein: CASSPQALSGYTF.

The chain is built from TRBV20-1 and TRBJ2-5; D may be TRBD2 (6 bases). The germline V gene has CDR1 DFQATT and CDR2 SNEGSKA (reference sequence). This CDR3 has 16 residues. Trimming removed 3 bases at V and 2 bases at J, with 19 bases between. As DNA, the CDR3 is TGCAGTGCTAGTAGGCTTGGGTCGGGAGTTCAAGAGACCCAGTACTTC. The encoded protein is CSASRLGSGVQETQYF.

This clonotype was counted at least ten times. The genes are TRBV9 and TRBJ2-7; 11 nucleotides align to TRBD2. With V trimmed by 3 bases and J by 4 bases, 3 bases remained unmatched. This CDR3 is 14 amino acids long. Germline V CDR1 and CDR2: SGDLS, YYNGEE. This CDR3 reads CASSAGLAEYEQYF. Written as DNA, the CDR3 is TGTGCCAGCAGCGCGGGACTAGCGGAATACGAGCAGTACTTC. The whole variable domain, remainder taken from reference TRBV9 and TRBJ2-7, is DSGVTQTPKHLITATGQRVTLRCSPRSGDLSVYWYQQSLDQGLQFLIQYYNGEERAKGNILERFSAQQFPDLHSELNLSSLELGDSALYFCASSAGLAEYEQYFGPGTRLTVT.

The chain couples TRBV20-1 to TRBJ2-1; D possibly uses TRBD1 or TRBD2 (5 bases each). V was clipped by 1 base and J by 7 bases, with 11 bases between them. The CDR3 length is 13 residues. Germline CDR1 reads DFQATT; CDR2 reads SNEGSKA (reference sequence). The CDR3 DNA reads TGCAGTGCTAGAGGGGACGGAACAAATGAGCAGTTCTTC. Translated: CSARGDGTNEQFF.

The rearrangement joins TRBV4-1 to TRBJ1-1; weak D call: TRBD1 (5 bases). The CDR3 contains 15 residues. V was shortened by 1 base and J by 3 bases, with 12 bases between the two germline ends. The germline V gene encodes CDR1 MGHRA and CDR2 YSYEKL. DNA of the CDR3: TGCGCCAGCAGCCAAGGACAGCGCCCGTACACTGAAGCTTTCTTT. Residues: CASSQGQRPYTEAFF.

This clonotype occurred a few times. The chain carries TRBV9 and TRBJ2-7; maybe TRBD1 (6 bases). Germline loops: CDR1 SGDLS, CDR2 YYNGEE. This CDR3 spans 15 amino acids. Trimming cost V 3 bases and J 7 bases, with 20 bases left between them. Written as DNA, the CDR3 is TGTGCCAGCAGCGCCCGGCACGACAGGCCTCGGGAGCAGTACTTC. This translates into CASSARHDRPREQYF.

CDR3 bases: TGTGCCATCAGTGAGTCCCCAGGGGCCCTCTACGAGCAGTACTTC. Translation: CAISESPGALYEQYF. V usage is TRBV10-3 and J usage is TRBJ2-7, with D maybe TRBD1 (6 bases). V lost 0 bases, J lost 3 bases, and 12 bases lay in between. This CDR3 comprises 15 residues. Germline V gives CDR1 ENHRY, CDR2 SYGVKD.

Comments on this clonotype: This could be a read error, since a much larger clone is one nucleotide away. The V and J genes are TRBV20-1 and TRBJ2-1; 7 nucleotides align to TRBD2. The CDR3 loop spans 15 amino acids. Unmatched junction bases numbered 18, after V lost 6 bases and J lost 10 bases. Looked up from germline, CDR1 is DFQATT and CDR2 is SNEGSKA (reference sequence). The CDR3 bases are TGCAGTGCCCCTAATAGGCGGGAGTCCCGCTACGAGCAGTTCTTC. It yields the protein CSAPNRRESRYEQFF.

The gene calls are TRBV20-1 and TRBJ2-1, with 7 bases that match TRBD1. J gave up 7 bases and V 8 bases, and 14 bases lay outside the gene matches. Germline loops: CDR1 DFQATT, CDR2 SNEGSKA (reference sequence). This CDR3 comprises 14 residues. Here the CDR3 DNA reads TGCAGTCCTACCGGGACAGCCTTTTGGAATGAGCAGTTCTTC. Encoded protein: CSPTGTAFWNEQFF.

This clonotype was detected only a few times. The CDR3 DNA follows: TGCAGTGCCGCTGAGGCGGGAGACAACACAGATACGCAGTATTTT. This encodes CSAAEAGDNTDTQYF. The genes are TRBV20-1 and TRBJ2-3; 7 nucleotides line up with TRBD2. This CDR3 is 15 amino acids long. After removal of 6 bases from V and 2 bases from J, the junction contained 11 bases not matched to a gene. Germline CDR1 is DFQATT and CDR2 is SNEGSKA (reference sequence).

The V and J genes are TRBV2 and TRBJ2-1, with 9 bases aligning to TRBD2. CDR3 size: 16 residues. The junction had 4 bases not matched to a gene; V was cut back by 4 bases and J by 0 bases. Germline V gene lookup returns CDR1 SNHLY and CDR2 FYNNEI. The CDR3 DNA follows: TGTGCCAGCAGTGCTAGCGGGAAGGGCTCCTACAATGAGCAGTTCTTC. This sequence encodes CASSASGKGSYNEQFF.

In its sample, this clonotype was seen a few times. This sequence joins TRBV6-2 or TRBV6-3 and TRBJ2-7, with 8 nucleotides matching TRBD2. The CDR3 totals 16 residues. The germline gives CDR1 MNHEY, CDR2 SVGEGT. J lost 0 bases, V lost 0 bases, and 4 bases had no gene match. The CDR3 coding sequence is TGTGCCAGCAGTTACTCACGGCGGGAGGTCTCCTACGAGCAGTACTTC. Its protein product is CASSYSRREVSYEQYF.

The chain combines TRBV11-2 with TRBJ2-1, with D possibly being TRBD1 or TRBD2 (9 bases each). V was shortened by 4 bases and J by 5 bases, with 39 bases between the two germline ends. Germline V lookup: CDR1 SGHAT, CDR2 FQNNGV. This CDR3 region has 23 residues. The CDR3 region has the DNA TGTGCCAGCAGCTCGCCCCGTGGGGACAGGGTGTTATGGAGCGGGAGGAAAGACAATGAGCAGTTCTTC. Translated, it gives CASSSPRGDRVLWSGRKDNEQFF.

This clonotype has only a few counts. This chain links TRBV18 with TRBJ2-7, with no clear D. This CDR3 has 15 residues. Germline lookup yields CDR1 KGHSH and CDR2 LQKENI. V was cut by 0 bases and J by 2 bases, with 11 bases left in between. The CDR3: CASSPPDGQTYEQYF. CDR3 DNA: TGTGCCAGCTCACCACCCGACGGGCAGACCTACGAGCAGTACTTC.

This clonotype has only a few counts. The gene calls are TRBV12-3 or TRBV12-4 and TRBJ2-7, with 7 nucleotides matching TRBD1. The V gene end was trimmed by 6 bases and the J gene end by 2 bases; junction bases not matched to a gene: 10. CDR3 size: 15 residues. CDR3: CASSHHWTGTYEQYF. The CDR3 nucleotides read TGTGCCAGCAGCCATCATTGGACAGGCACCTACGAGCAGTACTTC.

The chain employs TRBV4-1 and TRBJ2-2; D might be TRBD2 (6 bases). Germline V gene data show CDR1 as MGHRA and CDR2 as YSYEKL. CDR3 length: 20 residues. Trimming left V 5 bases short and J 4 bases short, with 29 bases between. The CDR3 loop is CASSWGGVRAPKPRTGELFF. The DNA for the CDR3 is TGCGCCAGCAGCTGGGGCGGGGTCCGGGCCCCAAAGCCCCGCACCGGGGAGCTGTTTTTT.

This chain uses TRBV2 with TRBJ2-7; no clear D. The length of the CDR3 is 13 residues. V lost 6 bases, J lost 1 base, and 10 bases lay in between. CDR1 is SNHLY and CDR2 is FYNNEI in the germline V gene. CDR3 sequence (DNA): TGTGCCAGCAGCAGCGCAGAGTCCTACGAGCAGTACTTC. This translates into CASSSAESYEQYF.